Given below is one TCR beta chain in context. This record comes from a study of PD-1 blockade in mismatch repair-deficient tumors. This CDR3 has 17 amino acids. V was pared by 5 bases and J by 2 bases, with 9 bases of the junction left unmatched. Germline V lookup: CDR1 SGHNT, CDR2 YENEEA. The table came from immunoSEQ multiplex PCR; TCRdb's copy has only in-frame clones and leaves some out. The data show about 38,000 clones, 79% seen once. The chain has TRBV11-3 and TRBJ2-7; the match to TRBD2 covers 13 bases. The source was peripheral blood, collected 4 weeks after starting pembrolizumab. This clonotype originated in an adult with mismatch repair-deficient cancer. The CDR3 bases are TGTGCCAGCAGCCCTCACCCGACTAGCGGGGGGCCCTACGAGCAGTACTTC. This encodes CASSPHPTSGGPYEQYF.